These T cell receptor beta chains were read from a single sample in a study of T cell changes during pregnancy in multiple sclerosis. TCRdb's table, derived via immunoSEQ multiplex PCR, lists solely in-frame clones and lacks some. The sample comprises roughly 70,000 clones, 85% to 95% of which are singletons, and around 2.3% rests with the top ten. The sequences come from peripheral blood, collected before pregnancy. Every receptor here comes from a female donor with multiple sclerosis, enrolled in a pregnancy study. Both conserved end residues are part of each CDR3. A D gene is named only where the DNA matches it firmly. Expanded clones are given a class, and other clones once, few, many or no size at all.

clone_size j_call v_call d_call cdr3_nt cdr3_aa
- TRBJ2-1 TRBV7-3 TRBD2 TGTGCCAGCAGCTCGAGCGGGAGGGCCACGAATGAGCAGTTCTTC CASSSSGRATNEQFF
- TRBJ1-2 TRBV6-1 TRBD1 TGTGCCAGCAGTGATGGGGACAGCTATGGCTACACCTTC CASSDGDSYGYTF
few TRBJ1-3 TRBV2 - TGTGCCAGCAGTGACCCGCGCTCTGGAAACACCATATATTTT CASSDPRSGNTIYF
few TRBJ2-3 TRBV2 - TGTGCCAGCAATTGGTTGAGGGGGGGTCGGAGCACAGATACGCAGTATTTT CASNWLRGGRSTDTQYF
- TRBJ2-7 TRBV5-1 TRBD2 TGCGCCAGCAGCATAACCGGGACTAGCGGGAGGGCCCTCTACGAGCAGTACTTC CASSITGTSGRALYEQYF
- TRBJ2-2 TRBV9 - TGTGCCAGCAGCGTAGATCGGGGGTACCGCGGGGAGCTGTTTTTT CASSVDRGYRGELFF
- TRBJ2-7 TRBV29-1 TRBD2 TGCAGCGTTGTTCTGCGGGGGAGATACGAGCAGTACTTC CSVVLRGRYEQYF
- TRBJ2-7 TRBV18 TRBD2 TGTGCCAGCTCTCGGGGGGGTGCGCAAAACGAGCAGTACTTC CASSRGGAQNEQYF
- TRBJ2-7 TRBV4-1 - TGCGCCAGCAGCCAAGATACAGGGCAGCCCTACGAGCAGTACTTC CASSQDTGQPYEQYF
once TRBJ2-1 TRBV27 TRBD2 TGTGCCAGCAGTTTATCTGTAGCGGGGGTCTACAATGAGCAGTTCTTC CASSLSVAGVYNEQFF
- TRBJ2-1 TRBV7-9 TRBD2 TGTGCCAGCAGCTTAATAGCGGGATACAATGAGCAGTTCTTC CASSLIAGYNEQFF
- TRBJ2-7 TRBV6-7 - TGTGCCAGCAGCCCCCTACCATACGAGCAGTACTTC CASSPLPYEQYF
- TRBJ2-5 TRBV5-4 TRBD2 TGTGCCAGCAGCAAAAGGACTAGCGGGAGTCGGGAGACCCAGTACTTC CASSKRTSGSRETQYF
- TRBJ2-7 TRBV25-1 TRBD2 TGCGCCAGCAGTGAAGGGACGGCTGCGGGAGGGGCCTACGAGCAGTACTTC CASSEGTAAGGAYEQYF
once TRBJ2-1 TRBV7-9 TRBD2 TGTGCCAGTACCGGGACTAGCTTCGTGAATGAGCAGTTCTTC CASTGTSFVNEQFF
- TRBJ2-2 TRBV29-1 - TGCAGCGCCAAACAGGGAACCGTTACCACCGGGGAGCTGTTTTTT CSAKQGTVTTGELFF
- TRBJ2-1 TRBV2 - TGTGCCAGCTGTCGCGGGACCTACAATGAGCAGTTCTTC CASCRGTYNEQFF
- TRBJ1-5 TRBV15 - TGTGCCACCAGCAGAGCCGAATCCAGGGTGGGTCAGCCCCAGCATTTT CATSRAESRVGQPQHF
- TRBJ2-2 TRBV5-8 TRBD2 TGTGCCAGCAGCTTGGTATCTAGCGGGAGAGGGACCGGGGAGCTGTTTTTT CASSLVSSGRGTGELFF
- TRBJ2-1 TRBV29-1 - TGCAGCGTTGAAGAACCGACAGTCCCTTTCGGGCTCGGCTACAATGAGCAGTTCTTC CSVEEPTVPFGLGYNEQFF
once TRBJ2-1 TRBV30 - TGTGCCTGGAGTTTGACTACCAATGAGCAGTTCTTC CAWSLTTNEQFF
- TRBJ2-3 TRBV5-1 TRBD2 TGCGCCAGCAGCTTGGCGCGGGAGCGCTCAGATACGCAGTATTTT CASSLARERSDTQYF
- TRBJ2-2 TRBV28 TRBD1 TGTGCCAGCAGTTTATGGGGAGGACAGGGGCACGGGGAGCTGTTTTTT CASSLWGGQGHGELFF
- TRBJ2-1 TRBV19 - TGTGCCAGTGAGTTGGAAGGCGGGAAGAAGTTCTTC CASELEGGKKFF
- TRBJ2-1 TRBV7-3 - TGTGCCAGCAGCTTCCAGGACGGTAGGGGTGAGCAGTTCTTC CASSFQDGRGEQFF
- TRBJ1-4 TRBV6-5 - TGTGGCTCCACGGCGGGGCGAGGTGAAAAACTGTTTTTT CGSTAGRGEKLFF
- TRBJ2-1 TRBV30 - TGTGCCTGGAGTTTCGACAGAGAGCAGTTCTTC CAWSFDREQFF
- TRBJ1-5 TRBV5-6 - TGTGCCAGCAGTCGGGGGGGCATCCATCAGCCCCAGCATTTT CASSRGGIHQPQHF
- TRBJ2-7 TRBV11-2 TRBD1 TGTGCCAGCAGGGACGTGGGACAGGGGTTATACGAGCAGTACTTC CASRDVGQGLYEQYF
- TRBJ2-1 TRBV7-9 TRBD1 TGTGCCAGCAGCTTGGGACAGGGGATTTACAATGAGCAGTTCTTC CASSLGQGIYNEQFF
- TRBJ1-2 TRBV6-5 TRBD1 TGTGCCAGCAGTCCCGGTAGGGGGCATGGCTACACCTTC CASSPGRGHGYTF
- TRBJ2-5 TRBV18 - TGTGCCAGCTCACCAACTCAAGAGACCCAGTACTTC CASSPTQETQYF
- TRBJ2-2 TRBV5-1 TRBD1 TGCGCCAGCAGCTTTAGGGGACAGGGTATCGACACCGGGGAGCTGTTTTTT CASSFRGQGIDTGELFF
- TRBJ2-3 TRBV6-5 TRBD2 TGTGCCAGCAGTTACACCCTAGCGGGTTACACAGATACGCAGTATTTT CASSYTLAGYTDTQYF
- TRBJ2-1 TRBV6-5 TRBD2 TGTGCCAGCAGTTTTACGGGACTAGGTTCCTATGAGCAGTTCTTC CASSFTGLGSYEQFF
- TRBJ1-1 TRBV29-1 TRBD1 TGCAGCGTTGCCCCAACAGGGGGCAGGACTGAAGCTTTCTTT CSVAPTGGRTEAFF
- TRBJ2-7 TRBV27 TRBD1 TGTGCCAGCAGTCCCTGGACAGGGGCCACCTACGAGCAGTACTTC CASSPWTGATYEQYF
few TRBJ1-1 TRBV29-1 - TGCAGCGTTGATAGGGGCAGATCGAACACTGAAGCTTTCTTT CSVDRGRSNTEAFF
- TRBJ1-2 TRBV4-3 - TGCGCCAGCAGTCCAAGATTTGCGACACCGTATGGCTACACCTTC CASSPRFATPYGYTF
- TRBJ2-7 TRBV10-3 - TGTGCCAGCGGGATAATGGAGTACGAGCAGTACTTC CASGIMEYEQYF
- TRBJ2-7 TRBV20-1 - TGCAGTGCCAACAGAGTCTACGAGCAGTACTTC CSANRVYEQYF